This T cell receptor (beta chain) stems from a study of Graves' ophthalmopathy and Graves' hyperthyroidism. RNA transcripts provided the template for amplifying TCR beta CDR3 regions. First-round RT-PCR relied on HTBI primers, and a second-round multiplex PCR came next. One entry per CDR3 protein, called by TCRdb with MiXCR from the multiplex PCR reads. The data show more than 1,000,000 distinct CDR3 sequences, with roughly two fifths seen just once and around 10% held by the top ten. Trimming removed 6 bases at V and 6 bases at J, with 18 bases between. The CDR3 is 14 amino acids. The specimen was peripheral blood or thyroid tissue (not recorded which). This clonotype was obtained from an adult man with Graves' hyperthyroidism. This rearrangement joins TRBV12-3 or TRBV12-4 to TRBJ2-7, with a tentative D call TRBD2 (6 bases). The CDR3 region has the DNA TGTGCCAGCAGCCGGCAACCCCCCGGGGGCGAGCAGTACTTC. As protein: CASSRQPPGGEQYF.